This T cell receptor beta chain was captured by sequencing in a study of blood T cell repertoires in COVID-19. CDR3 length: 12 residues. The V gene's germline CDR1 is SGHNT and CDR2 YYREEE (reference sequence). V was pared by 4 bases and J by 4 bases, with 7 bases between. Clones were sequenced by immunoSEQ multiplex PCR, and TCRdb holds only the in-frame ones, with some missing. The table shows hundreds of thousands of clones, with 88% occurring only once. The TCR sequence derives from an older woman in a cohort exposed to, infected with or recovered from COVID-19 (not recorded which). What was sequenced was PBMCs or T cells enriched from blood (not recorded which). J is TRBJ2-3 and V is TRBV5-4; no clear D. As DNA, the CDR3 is TGTGCCAGCAGCCGTCCCCCAGATACGCAGTATTTT. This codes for CASSRPPDTQYF.